The rows below give T cell receptor beta chains drawn from one sample of a study of OX40 agonist ivuxolimab in advanced cancers. Method: immunoSEQ multiplex PCR; TCRdb's copy keeps in-frame clones and lacks some. The sample has fewer than 120,000 clones; roughly nine tenths are singletons. The sample here was CD4+ or CD8+ T cells sorted from blood, taken in a trial of the OX40 agonist ivuxolimab. The receptors shown here come from an adult with an advanced solid tumor such as melanoma, head and neck, liver or kidney cancer. CDR3s include the opening cysteine and the closing phenylalanine or tryptophan. A D gene is named only where the DNA matches it firmly. Rows may omit the clone size; those that give it use once, few, many or a size class.

TRBV4-2	NA	NA	TRBJ2-5	TGTGCCAGCAGCCAAGACCAAGAGACCCAGTACTTC	CASSQDQETQYF
TRBV27	NA	NA	TRBJ1-2	TGTGCCAGCAGTTTAAAACAGGCCCCCCAATATGGCTACACCTTC	CASSLKQAPQYGYTF
TRBV28	NA	TRBD2	TRBJ2-3	TGTGCCAGTCCCCCCGGACTAGCGGGAAGCACAGATACGCAGTATTTT	CASPPGLAGSTDTQYF
TRBV27	few	NA	TRBJ2-2	TGTGCCAGCAGTAGACTAGAAGGCACCGGGGAGCTGTTTTTT	CASSRLEGTGELFF
TRBV9	few	NA	TRBJ2-5	TGTGCCAGCAGCGTAGGAGAAGAGACCCAGTACTTC	CASSVGEETQYF
TRBV6-6	NA	TRBD1	TRBJ2-1	TGTGCCAGCAGTTATCTCGGACAGGGTCGTGAGCAGTTCTTC	CASSYLGQGREQFF
TRBV29-1	few	NA	TRBJ1-1	TGCAGCGTAGACACTGAAGCTTTCTTT	CSVDTEAFF
TRBV9	NA	TRBD2	TRBJ2-7	TGTGCCAGCTCCCGGACTAGCGCGCCCTACGAGCAGTACTTC	CASSRTSAPYEQYF
TRBV28	NA	NA	TRBJ2-1	TGTGCCAGCAGTTTAGAGAACCTACGCCAGTTCTTC	CASSLENLRQFF
TRBV29-1	few	NA	TRBJ1-1	TGCAGCGTTCTTAACACTGAAGCTTTCTTT	CSVLNTEAFF
TRBV7-2	NA	TRBD1	TRBJ1-6	TGTGCCAGCAGCTTGGGACAGGGTCGCTATAATTCACCCCTCCACTTT	CASSLGQGRYNSPLHF
TRBV6-5	NA	TRBD2	TRBJ2-2	TGTGCCAGCAGTTACTCTGACGGGAGGGCCGGGGAGCTGTTTTTT	CASSYSDGRAGELFF
TRBV6-5	NA	TRBD2	TRBJ2-5	TGTGCCAGCAGTTGGGAGGGGAAATTCCAAGAGACCCAGTACTTC	CASSWEGKFQETQYF
TRBV19	NA	NA	TRBJ2-6	TGTGCCAGTAGTAGGACAGAACTTAACTCTGGGGCCAACGTCCTGACTTTC	CASSRTELNSGANVLTF
TRBV18	NA	NA	TRBJ2-7	TGTGCCAGCTCACCACTCAACTCCTACGAGCAGTACTTC	CASSPLNSYEQYF
TRBV21-1	NA	NA	TRBJ1-2	TGTGCCAGCAGCAAAGCTCAAAGTGGCATGGATGGCTACACCTTC	CASSKAQSGMDGYTF
TRBV27	NA	TRBD1	TRBJ2-7	TGTGCCAGCCCCCTCCCGGGACAGGCGCACTACGAGCAGTACTTC	CASPLPGQAHYEQYF
TRBV30	NA	NA	TRBJ1-5	TGTGCCTGGAGTGTAGGTTTGCAGCCCCAGCATTTT	CAWSVGLQPQHF
TRBV7-9	NA	NA	TRBJ1-1	TGTGCCAGCAGCTTAAAGGCGGGGGAAGCTTTCTTT	CASSLKAGEAFF
TRBV7-2	once	NA	TRBJ2-5	TGTGCCAGCAGCTTTAATACAGGGGAGGCGACCCAGTACTTC	CASSFNTGEATQYF
TRBV7-3	NA	NA	TRBJ2-2	TGTGCCAGCAGCTTAATGCTGGGAGCCACCGGGGAGCTGTTTTTT	CASSLMLGATGELFF
TRBV9	NA	TRBD2	TRBJ2-4	TGTGCCAGCAGCGGTGGTCCGGCGGGAGGGACCAAAAACATTCAGTACTTC	CASSGGPAGGTKNIQYF
TRBV9	NA	NA	TRBJ2-3	TGTGCCAGCAGCGCTTCGACAGATACGCAGTATTTT	CASSASTDTQYF
TRBV5-1	NA	NA	TRBJ1-2	TGCGCCAGCAGCTTGGTGGTGACACCCAGAGGTGGCTACACCTTC	CASSLVVTPRGGYTF
TRBV19	NA	TRBD2	TRBJ2-7	TGTGCCAGTAGTTTGCGGGAGGGCCGCGAGCAGTACTTC	CASSLREGREQYF
TRBV7-2	NA	TRBD2	TRBJ2-1	TGTGCCAGCAGCTTATCGGGAGGGTACAATGAGCAGTTCTTC	CASSLSGGYNEQFF
TRBV12-5	NA	NA	TRBJ1-3	TGTGCTAGTGGGGTACATTGGGGAAACACCATATATTTT	CASGVHWGNTIYF
TRBV2	NA	NA	TRBJ1-5	TGTGCCAGCAGTGAAGATTTGCCCGGTCAGCCCCAGCATTTT	CASSEDLPGQPQHF
TRBV14	NA	TRBD2	TRBJ2-7	TGTGCCAGCAGCCAAGTAAGGGCGGGGGGCTACGAGCAGTACTTC	CASSQVRAGGYEQYF
TRBV6-1	NA	NA	TRBJ1-1	TGTGCCAGCAGTGGCGTGCAACGCGGGAGAGCTTTCTTT	CASSGVQRGRAFF
TRBV27	NA	NA	TRBJ2-1	TGTGCCAGCAGGGGACGGGCGGTTGAGCAGTTCTTC	CASRGRAVEQFF
TRBV2	NA	NA	TRBJ2-5	TGTGCCAGCAGTGTAGCAGACCAAGAGACCCAGTACTTC	CASSVADQETQYF
TRBV28	NA	TRBD1	TRBJ2-3	TGTGCCAGCAGTTCTCGTTCACAGGGGGTGGGCACAGATACGCAGTATTTT	CASSSRSQGVGTDTQYF
TRBV30	NA	NA	TRBJ1-1	TGTGCCTGGACTTTGGGGGCGAACACTGAAGCTTTCTTT	CAWTLGANTEAFF
TRBV6-6	NA	NA	TRBJ2-7	TGTGCCAGCAGTTACGGAAGAAACTACGAGCAGTACTTC	CASSYGRNYEQYF
TRBV7-2	NA	TRBD1	TRBJ1-5	TGTGCCAGCAGTTTAACAGGGGGCGATAGCAATCAGCCCCAGCATTTT	CASSLTGGDSNQPQHF
TRBV27	once	TRBD2	TRBJ2-1	TGTGCCAGCACCAAAAATATAGCGGGAGGGCCCTATGAGCAGTTCTTC	CASTKNIAGGPYEQFF
TRBV28	NA	TRBD1	TRBJ1-1	TGTGCCAGCAGTTTACCGGGGACAGGGAGAACTGAAGCTTTCTTT	CASSLPGTGRTEAFF
TRBV6-6	NA	NA	TRBJ2-1	TGTGCCAGCAGTTACTCGCAGGGCAATGAGCAGTTCTTC	CASSYSQGNEQFF
TRBV6-1	NA	NA	TRBJ1-2	TGTGCCAGCAGTGTTGGACAGCTCTATGGCTACACCTTC	CASSVGQLYGYTF
TRBV30	NA	NA	TRBJ1-4	TGTGCCTGGACCCTACCGGGCCCTAATGAAAAACTGTTTTTT	CAWTLPGPNEKLFF
TRBV5-1	NA	TRBD2	TRBJ2-1	TGCGCCAGCAGCCTAGGACTAGCGGGGGGATACAATGAGCAGTTCTTC	CASSLGLAGGYNEQFF
TRBV7-9	NA	NA	TRBJ2-1	TGTGCCAGCAGGGGCGACTACAATGAGCAGTTCTTC	CASRGDYNEQFF
TRBV15	NA	NA	TRBJ2-7	TGTGCCACCAGCAGTTCTAGGCTAACCTACGAGCAGTACTTC	CATSSSRLTYEQYF
TRBV5-1	NA	NA	TRBJ2-7	TGCGCCAGCAGCTTGGTGGGGGGCGCGTTTGACGAGCAGTACTTC	CASSLVGGAFDEQYF
TRBV29-1	NA	TRBD1	TRBJ2-7	TGCAGCGTTGGGGACAGGGACCCTCTAGGCTACGAGCAGTACTTC	CSVGDRDPLGYEQYF
TRBV30	NA	NA	TRBJ1-1	TGTGCCTGGAGTGTACGGAGGGGATGGAACACTGAAGCTTTCTTT	CAWSVRRGWNTEAFF
TRBV7-9	NA	NA	TRBJ1-5	TGTGCCAGCAGCTTATCAGGAGGGGGCAATCAGCCCCAGCATTTT	CASSLSGGGNQPQHF
TRBV15	NA	NA	TRBJ2-7	TGTGCCACCAGCACCTCGGGGAACAGGAGAGACGAGCAGTACTTC	CATSTSGNRRDEQYF
TRBV28	NA	NA	TRBJ1-5	TGTGCCAGCAGCCGAGGCAATCAGCCCCAGCATTTT	CASSRGNQPQHF
TRBV7-2	NA	NA	TRBJ2-3	TGTGCCAGCAGCCTCGGGGCATACACAGATACGCAGTATTTT	CASSLGAYTDTQYF